Listed here is a single T cell receptor (beta chain). The sample originates from a study of T cell changes during pregnancy in multiple sclerosis. The CDR3 totals 14 residues. V lost 2 bases, J lost 8 bases, and 8 bases stayed unmatched. Per the germline V gene, CDR1 is MNHEY and CDR2 is SMNVEV (reference sequence). Generated by immunoSEQ multiplex PCR, the TCRdb table keeps only in-frame clones and is missing some. Of roughly 40,000 clones in the sample, roughly 90% were seen once. The receptor was derived from a female donor with multiple sclerosis, enrolled in a pregnancy study. The chain joins TRBV27 to TRBJ1-2; 7 bases fit TRBD1. Material: CD4+ T cells from peripheral blood mononuclear cells, obtained in the third trimester of pregnancy. CDR3: CASSLSGQAMGYTF. CDR3 bases: TGTGCCAGCAGTTTAAGTGGACAGGCCATGGGCTACACCTTC.